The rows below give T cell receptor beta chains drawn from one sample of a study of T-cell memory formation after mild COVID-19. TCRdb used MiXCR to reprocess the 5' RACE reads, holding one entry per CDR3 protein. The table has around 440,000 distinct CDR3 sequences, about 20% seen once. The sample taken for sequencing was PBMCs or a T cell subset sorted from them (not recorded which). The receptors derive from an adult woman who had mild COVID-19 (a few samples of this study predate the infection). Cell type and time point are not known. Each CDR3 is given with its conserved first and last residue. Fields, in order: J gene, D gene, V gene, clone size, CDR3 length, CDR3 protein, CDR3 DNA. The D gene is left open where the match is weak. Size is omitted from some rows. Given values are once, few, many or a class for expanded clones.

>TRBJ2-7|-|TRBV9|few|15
CASSVLAGSSYEQYF
TGTGCCAGCAGCGTACTGGCAGGGTCTTCCTACGAGCAGTACTTC
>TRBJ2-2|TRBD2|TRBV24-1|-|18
CATSDTGLAGANTGELFF
TGTGCCACCAGTGACACAGGACTAGCGGGAGCGAACACCGGGGAGCTGTTTTTT
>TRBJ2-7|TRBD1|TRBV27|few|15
CASADTGTVFYEQYF
TGTGCCAGCGCCGACACCGGGACAGTTTTCTACGAGCAGTACTTC
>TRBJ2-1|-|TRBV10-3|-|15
CAISELASLPNEQFF
TGTGCCATCAGTGAGTTGGCGTCTCTCCCCAATGAGCAGTTCTTC
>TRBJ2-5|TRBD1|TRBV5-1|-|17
CASSLARGTGTQETQYF
TGCGCCAGCAGCTTGGCCCGTGGGACAGGGACCCAAGAGACCCAGTACTTC
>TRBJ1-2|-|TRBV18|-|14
CASSPENGYYGYTF
TGTGCCAGCTCACCAGAGAATGGGTACTATGGCTACACCTTC
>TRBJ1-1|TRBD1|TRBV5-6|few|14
CASSIQGRNTEAFF
TGTGCCAGCAGCATACAGGGGAGGAACACTGAAGCTTTCTTT
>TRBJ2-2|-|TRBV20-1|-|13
CSVGRENTGELFF
TGCAGTGTGGGTCGGGAGAACACCGGGGAGCTGTTTTTT
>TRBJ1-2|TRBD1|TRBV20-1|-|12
CSATGDHYGYTF
TGCAGTGCCACAGGGGATCACTATGGCTACACCTTC
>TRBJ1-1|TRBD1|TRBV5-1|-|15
CASRTGDSMNTEAFF
TGCGCCAGCCGGACAGGCGATTCGATGAACACTGAAGCTTTCTTT
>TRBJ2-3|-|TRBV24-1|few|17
CATSDWVGSGSTDTQYF
TGTGCCACCAGTGATTGGGTCGGAAGCGGTAGCACAGATACGCAGTATTTT
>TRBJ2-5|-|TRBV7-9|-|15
CASSLGVGEGETQYF
TGTGCCAGCAGCTTAGGAGTGGGAGAAGGAGAGACCCAGTACTTC
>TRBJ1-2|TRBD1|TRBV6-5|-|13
CASSQDRGLGYTF
TGTGCCAGCAGTCAGGACAGGGGGCTTGGCTACACCTTC
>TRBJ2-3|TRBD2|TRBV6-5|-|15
CASSALAGRGDTQYF
TGTGCCAGCAGTGCACTAGCGGGAAGGGGAGATACGCAGTATTTT
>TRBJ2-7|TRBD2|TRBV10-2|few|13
CASSESAGGEQYF
TGCGCCAGCAGTGAGAGCGCGGGAGGCGAGCAGTACTTC
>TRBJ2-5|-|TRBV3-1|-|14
CASSQIRTQETQYF
TGTGCCAGCAGCCAGATCAGGACACAAGAGACCCAGTACTTC
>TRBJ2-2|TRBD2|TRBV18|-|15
CASSSAGVYTGELFF
TGTGCCAGCTCATCGGCGGGAGTTTACACCGGGGAGCTGTTTTTT
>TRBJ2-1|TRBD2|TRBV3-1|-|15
CASSPRTSGGPRRFF
TGTGCCAGCAGCCCCCGGACTAGCGGGGGGCCCAGGCGGTTCTTC
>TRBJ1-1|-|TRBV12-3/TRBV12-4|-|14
CASRLGGEGTEAFF
TGTGCCAGTCGCCTAGGGGGGGAGGGGACTGAAGCTTTCTTT
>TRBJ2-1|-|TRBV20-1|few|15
CSASVGTSNYNEQFF
TGCAGTGCTAGCGTTGGGACTTCGAACTACAATGAGCAGTTCTTC
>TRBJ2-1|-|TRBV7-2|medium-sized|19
CASSLNSFSGRGLYNEQFF
TGTGCCAGCAGCTTAAACTCGTTCAGCGGGCGGGGCCTCTACAATGAGCAGTTCTTC
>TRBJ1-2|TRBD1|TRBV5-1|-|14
CASSLPRQGNGYTF
TGCGCCAGCAGCCTACCAAGACAGGGTAACGGCTACACCTTC
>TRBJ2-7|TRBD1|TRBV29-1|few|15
CSVEEAGTASYEQYF
TGCAGCGTTGAAGAGGCCGGGACAGCTTCCTACGAGCAGTACTTC
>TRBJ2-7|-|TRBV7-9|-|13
CASSLAGEAEQYF
TGTGCCAGCAGCTTAGCGGGAGAGGCCGAGCAGTACTTC
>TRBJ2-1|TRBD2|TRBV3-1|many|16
CASSQENGGAYNEQFF
TGTGCCAGCAGCCAAGAGAACGGGGGGGCCTACAATGAGCAGTTCTTC
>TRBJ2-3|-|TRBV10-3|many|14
CAIRGSFSTDTQYF
TGTGCCATCAGGGGCAGTTTTAGCACAGATACGCAGTATTTT
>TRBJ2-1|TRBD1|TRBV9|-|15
CASSAPGQGHNEQFF
TGTGCCAGCAGCGCACCGGGACAGGGCCACAATGAGCAGTTCTTC
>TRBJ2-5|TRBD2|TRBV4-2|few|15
CASSLDGLAAETQYF
TGTGCCAGCAGCCTAGATGGACTAGCGGCGGAGACCCAGTACTTC
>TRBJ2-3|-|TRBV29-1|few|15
CSVAQGAGLEDTQYF
TGCAGCGTTGCCCAAGGTGCCGGCTTAGAAGATACGCAGTATTTT
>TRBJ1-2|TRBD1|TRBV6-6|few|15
CASRTGTGLPYGYTF
TGTGCCAGCAGAACCGGGACAGGATTACCCTATGGCTACACCTTC